This T cell receptor beta chain was captured by sequencing in a study of OX40 agonist ivuxolimab in advanced cancers. In the study overall: The costimulatory receptor OX40 (CD134) was targeted by ivuxolimab, a fully human IgG2 agonistic monoclonal antibody. Three dose-escalation patients achieved partial responses, one with hepatocellular carcinoma and two with cutaneous melanoma. Patients were allowed to have had prior anti-PD-1, anti-PD-L1 or anti-CTLA-4 therapy, and around two fifths of the dose-escalation patients had been treated with checkpoint inhibitors. Peripheral TCRbeta sequencing aimed to test whether ivuxolimab altered TCR sequence diversity and caused clonal T-cell expansion. Intravenous ivuxolimab was administered to patients every 2 weeks at six dose levels: 0.01, 0.1, 0.3, 1.5, 3 and 10 mg/kg. Of the 50 to 55 patients in dose escalation, 19 had hepatocellular carcinoma, approximately 15 had melanoma, 9 had renal cell carcinoma and 9 had head and neck cancer. A male proportion of approximately 83% and a mean age of roughly 58 years, ranging from roughly 20 to 80, were recorded for the dose-escalation cohort. The paper covers the monotherapy dose-escalation part of the phase I ivuxolimab trial, which included N ≈ 50 patients. Study-wide conclusions, independent of this receptor: In the 0.1-3.0 mg/kg groups, partial responders were among the patients with the lowest normalized peripheral clonal expansion, particularly in CD8+ T cells. Low levels of normalized T-cell clonal expansion were also shown by some nonresponding patients. At doses from 0.1 to 3.0 mg/kg, clonal expansion was seen in both CD4+ and CD8+ blood T cells between baseline and week 6. On average, CD8+ T cells showed more expanded clones than CD4+ T cells after ivuxolimab. Which antigens the clonally expanded peripheral T cells were specific for was not determined.

Genomic DNA was isolated from the sorted cells so that the TCRbeta CDR3 region could be sequenced. The immunoSEQ Assay was used to sequence the TCRbeta CDR3 regions. TCRdb mirrors the immuneACCESS table, restricted to in-frame sequences. Some clones are absent from its copies; in checked studies, under half trace to an unresolved V gene, and the reason for the others is unknown. For this sample the table gives 100,000 or so clones, of which 65% to 90% were detected only once. Of the sample, around 1.8% is held by the ten largest clones. On this clone itself: The target of this receptor is not known. Within one base of it there is no much larger clone, and no base qualities were kept.

Patients with a history of autoimmune disease or receiving systemic immunosuppression were excluded from the trial. Peripheral blood for TCR sequencing was drawn from every dose cohort at baseline, at cycle 4 day 1 and at cycle 7 day 1. The samples were drawn from a first-in-human, open-label, multicenter phase I dose-escalation trial of ivuxolimab. Adults with locally advanced or metastatic head and neck squamous cell, hepatocellular, melanoma or renal cell carcinoma were enrolled in the trial. CD4+ and CD8+ T cells were sorted separately from peripheral blood before TCR sequencing. Relative to germline, V is 4 bases shorter and J is 4 bases shorter, with 12 bases between their ends. CDR1 and CDR2 are read off the germline V gene as SGDLS and YYNGEE. The CDR3 has 14 amino acids, counting the end cysteine and phenylalanine. Only the CDR3 part of the read is kept: 42 bases, read in frame from the first base.

The input for sequencing was CD4+ or CD8+ T cells sorted from blood, taken in a trial of the OX40 agonist ivuxolimab. This clonotype originated in an adult with an advanced solid tumor such as melanoma, head and neck, liver or kidney cancer. The chain is encoded by TRBV9 joined to TRBJ1-5, and TRBD1 may be the D gene, going by 5 matching bases. The nucleotide sequence is given as TGTGCCAGCAGCCCAGGGAACTCAAATCAGCCCCAGCATTTT. This sequence encodes CASSPGNSNQPQHF.